Below, 8 T cell receptor beta chains from the same sample are listed, as sequenced in a study of resident and recirculating memory T cells in vitiligo. Method: immunoSEQ multiplex PCR; TCRdb's copy keeps in-frame clones and lacks some. The repertoire holds about 76,000 clones, around 90% seen once, with about 5% in the top ten. The source material was blood. These receptors were taken from a male donor with vitiligo.

The chain combines TRBV27 with TRBJ2-7, with 9 bases identical to TRBD2. The CDR3 contains 17 residues. Germline lookup yields CDR1 MNHEY and CDR2 SMNVEV (reference sequence). With V trimmed by 8 bases and J by 0 bases, 14 bases remained unmatched. CDR3 loop: CASSPRGLAGISYEQYF. The CDR3 coding sequence is TGTGCCAGCTCCCCCCGAGGGCTAGCGGGAATCTCCTACGAGCAGTACTTC.

The rearrangement joins TRBV19 to TRBJ2-4, with a tentative D call TRBD2 (5 bases). The CDR3 covers 14 residues. From germline, CDR1 is LNHDA and CDR2 SQIVND (reference sequence). The V and J ends lost 3 bases and 0 bases respectively, with 6 bases between them. The CDR3: CASSMLAAKNIQYF. CDR3 nucleotides: TGTGCCAGTAGTATGCTAGCAGCCAAAAACATTCAGTACTTC.

The chain couples TRBV28 to TRBJ2-2; no reliable D call. CDR3 length: 17 residues. Trimming removed 4 bases from V and 6 bases from J, with 21 bases in between. Germline loops: CDR1 MDHEN, CDR2 SYDVKM. The CDR3 is CASSSHPGFQNSGELFF. DNA of the CDR3: TGTGCCAGCAGTTCCCATCCCGGGTTTCAGAATTCCGGGGAGCTGTTTTTT.

The genes are TRBV7-2 and TRBJ2-7; no definite D call. Germline assignment: CDR1 SGHTA and CDR2 FQGNSA. The V and J ends lost 4 bases and 0 bases respectively, with 19 bases between them. The CDR3 runs to 17 residues. CDR3 amino acids: CASSSPGVGLSSYEQYF. The CDR3 nucleotides are TGTGCCAGCAGCTCACCCGGAGTCGGGTTGAGCTCCTACGAGCAGTACTTC.

This clone was seen a few times. The V gene is TRBV7-3, the J gene TRBJ2-3, with 9 positions matching TRBD2. Germline V gene lookup returns CDR1 SGHTA and CDR2 FQGTGA. This CDR3 is built from 15 residues. V dropped 0 bases and J dropped 5; count of bases not matched to a gene: 3. Here the CDR3 reads CASSLTGSGRDTQYF. CDR3 bases: TGTGCCAGCAGCTTAACAGGTAGCGGGAGAGATACGCAGTATTTT.

The V call is TRBV10-1, the J call TRBJ2-7, with 7 positions matching TRBD1. The CDR3 is 13 residues long. From germline, CDR1 is WNHNN and CDR2 SYGVQD (reference sequence). Unmatched junction bases numbered 0, after V lost 2 bases and J lost 2 bases. The CDR3 DNA is TGCGCCAGCAGTGAGGGACAGGCCTACGAGCAGTACTTC. Translated, it gives CASSEGQAYEQYF.

The chain uses TRBV6-5 and TRBJ2-7, with 11 bases matching TRBD1. J was trimmed by 4 bases and V by 7 bases; bases with no gene match: 9. The CDR3 length is 15 residues. The germline gives CDR1 MNHEY, CDR2 SVGAGI. The CDR3 loop is CASISSGQGGYEQYF. The CDR3 DNA follows: TGTGCCAGCATCTCGTCGGGACAGGGGGGATACGAGCAGTACTTC.

The chain links TRBV28 to TRBJ2-1, with D hard to call. Trimming left V 5 bases short and J 0 bases short, with 14 bases between. The germline V gene encodes CDR1 MDHEN and CDR2 SYDVKM. This CDR3 has 16 amino acids. The CDR3 reads CASSPILLVSYNEQFF. The CDR3, as DNA: TGTGCCAGCAGTCCAATTTTACTGGTCTCCTACAATGAGCAGTTCTTC.